Listed below are T cell receptor beta chains from one sample, sequenced in a study of shared clonotypes between healthy human individuals. Some clones are missing from TCRdb's copy, which holds only in-frame ones; the method was immunoSEQ multiplex PCR. Here the sample spans around 2.1 million clones, approximately 94% being singletons. The sample taken for sequencing was naive CD8+ T cells from PBMCs. All receptors derive from a man younger than 35 in good health. Some clones in this sample may be carry-over from other donors' samples. Both conserved end residues are part of each CDR3. D genes are given only for firm matches. Size values are once, few and many counts, or a class for expanded clones, and some rows have none.

TRBV28	TRBD1	TRBJ1-1	NA	CASSTGATEAFF	TGTGCCAGCAGTACAGGGGCCACTGAAGCTTTCTTT
TRBV7-2	TRBD2	TRBJ2-5	once	CASSSSGTRETQYF	TGTGCCAGCAGCTCATCCGGGACTAGAGAGACCCAGTACTTC
TRBV28	NA	TRBJ2-2	NA	CASRGGAGKNTGELFF	TGTGCCAGCAGAGGGGGGGCGGGAAAAAACACCGGGGAGCTGTTTTTT
TRBV27	TRBD1	TRBJ1-2	NA	CASSLTSGQGPYGYTF	TGTGCCAGCAGCCTCACCTCTGGACAGGGCCCCTATGGCTACACCTTC
TRBV29-1	NA	TRBJ2-1	NA	CSVPLDSYNEQFF	TGCAGCGTCCCTCTCGACAGCTACAATGAGCAGTTCTTC
TRBV19	TRBD2	TRBJ2-2	NA	CASSPGTDTSGSTGELFF	TGTGCCAGTAGTCCCGGGACAGACACTAGCGGGAGTACCGGGGAGCTGTTTTTT
TRBV5-8	NA	TRBJ2-7	NA	CASSLRGSFPYEQYF	TGTGCCAGCAGCTTGCGGGGGAGCTTCCCCTACGAGCAGTACTTC
TRBV2	NA	TRBJ2-7	NA	CASTGVREQYF	TGTGCCAGCACTGGGGTGCGAGAGCAGTACTTC
TRBV7-8	TRBD2	TRBJ2-5	NA	CASSLAKRGRGQETQYF	TGTGCCAGCAGCTTAGCGAAGCGCGGGAGGGGTCAAGAGACCCAGTACTTC
TRBV28	TRBD1	TRBJ1-2	NA	CASSPDRNYGYTF	TGTGCCAGCAGTCCGGACAGGAACTATGGCTACACCTTC
TRBV6-6	TRBD1	TRBJ1-5	NA	CASREQGADQPQHF	TGTGCCAGCAGGGAACAGGGGGCGGATCAGCCCCAGCATTTT
TRBV10-3	NA	TRBJ2-3	NA	CATRGGGMSTDTQYF	TGTGCCACAAGAGGAGGCGGGATGTCCACAGATACGCAGTATTTT
TRBV4-1	NA	TRBJ1-1	NA	CASSLLDRNTEAFF	TGCGCCAGCAGCCTACTGGACAGAAACACTGAAGCTTTCTTT
TRBV6-6	NA	TRBJ2-2	NA	CASSYLTNTGELFF	TGTGCCAGCAGTTACCTTACTAACACCGGGGAGCTGTTTTTT
TRBV18	TRBD1	TRBJ2-1	NA	CASSPLRQGASYNEQFF	TGTGCCAGCTCACCCCTGCGACAGGGGGCTTCCTACAATGAGCAGTTCTTC
TRBV19	TRBD1	TRBJ1-1	NA	CASSITGGENTEAFF	TGTGCCAGTAGTATTACAGGGGGCGAGAACACTGAAGCTTTCTTT
TRBV5-6	NA	TRBJ2-7	NA	CASSLSYAIGVTYEQYF	TGTGCCAGCAGCCTGTCTTACGCCATCGGGGTCACCTACGAGCAGTACTTC
TRBV27	NA	TRBJ1-1	few	CASSLFRGTEAFF	TGTGCCAGCAGTTTATTCCGGGGCACTGAAGCTTTCTTT
TRBV5-1	TRBD2	TRBJ2-7	NA	CASSFSGRSSYEQYF	TGCGCCAGCAGCTTTAGCGGGCGCTCCTCCTACGAGCAGTACTTC
TRBV5-1	NA	TRBJ2-1	NA	CASSLADWANPYNEQFF	TGCGCCAGCAGCTTGGCAGATTGGGCAAACCCTTACAATGAGCAGTTCTTC
TRBV6-6	TRBD1	TRBJ1-5	NA	CASSGGQGNQPQHF	TGTGCCAGCAGTGGGGGACAGGGCAATCAGCCCCAGCATTTT
TRBV19	NA	TRBJ2-7	NA	CASSPRTVPYEQYF	TGTGCCAGTAGTCCGCGGACAGTACCCTACGAGCAGTACTTC
TRBV4-3	NA	TRBJ2-3	NA	CASSQQEGFTDTQYF	TGCGCCAGCAGCCAACAGGAAGGCTTCACAGATACGCAGTATTTT
TRBV6-6	TRBD1	TRBJ2-1	NA	CASSYDRGNEQFF	TGTGCCAGCAGTTACGACAGGGGCAATGAGCAGTTCTTC